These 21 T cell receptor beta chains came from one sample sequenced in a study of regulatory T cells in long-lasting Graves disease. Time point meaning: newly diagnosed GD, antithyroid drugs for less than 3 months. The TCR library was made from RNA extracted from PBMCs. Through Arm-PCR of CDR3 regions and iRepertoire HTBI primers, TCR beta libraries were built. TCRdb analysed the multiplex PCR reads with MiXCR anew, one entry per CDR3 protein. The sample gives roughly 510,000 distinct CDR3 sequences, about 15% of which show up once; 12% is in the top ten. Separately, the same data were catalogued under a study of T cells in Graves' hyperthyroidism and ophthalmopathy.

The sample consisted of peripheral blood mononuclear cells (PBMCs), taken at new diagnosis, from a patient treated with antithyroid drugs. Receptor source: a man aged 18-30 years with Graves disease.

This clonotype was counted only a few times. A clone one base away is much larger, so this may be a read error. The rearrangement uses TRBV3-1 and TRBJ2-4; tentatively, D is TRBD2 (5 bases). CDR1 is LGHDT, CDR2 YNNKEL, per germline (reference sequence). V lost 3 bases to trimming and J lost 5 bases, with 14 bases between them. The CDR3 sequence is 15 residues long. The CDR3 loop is CASSQIGLRENIQYF. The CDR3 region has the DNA TGTGCCAGCAGCCAGATTGGACTGCGAGAAAACATTCAGTACTTC. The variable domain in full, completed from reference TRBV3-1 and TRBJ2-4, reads DTAVSQTPKYLVTQMGNDKSIKCEQNLGHDTMYWYKQDSKKFLKIMFSYNNKELIINETVPNRFSPKSPDKAHLNLHINSLELGDSAVYFCASSQIGLRENIQYFGAGTRLSVL.

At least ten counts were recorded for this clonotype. The CDR3 DNA is TGTGCCAGCAGTGAATTTGTGGGAGGGCCGTCGGCAGATACGCAGTATTTT. Amino acids: CASSEFVGGPSADTQYF. The V call is TRBV2, the J call TRBJ2-3; 7 bases align to TRBD2. CDR3 length equals 17 residues. V shed 2 bases and J 4 bases; nucleotides not matched to a gene: 12. Germline loops: CDR1 SNHLY, CDR2 FYNNEI.

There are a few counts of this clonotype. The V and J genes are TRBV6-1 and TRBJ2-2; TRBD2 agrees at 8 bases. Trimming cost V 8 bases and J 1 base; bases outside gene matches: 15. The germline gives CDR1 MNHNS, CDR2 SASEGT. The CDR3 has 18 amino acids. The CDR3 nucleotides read TGTGCCAGCGTCGGTGCTTTGCGGGGACTAGGGAACACCGGGGAGCTGTTTTTT. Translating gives CASVGALRGLGNTGELFF.

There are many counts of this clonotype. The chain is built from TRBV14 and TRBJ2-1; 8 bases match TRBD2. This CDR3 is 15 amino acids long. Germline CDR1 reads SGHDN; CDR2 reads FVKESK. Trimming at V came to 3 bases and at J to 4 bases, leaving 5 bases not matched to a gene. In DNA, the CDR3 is TGTGCCAGCAGCCATGGACTAGCCGCTTACAATGAGCAGTTCTTC. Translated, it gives CASSHGLAAYNEQFF.

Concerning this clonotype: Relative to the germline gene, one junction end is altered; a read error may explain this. The CDR3 DNA follows: TGTGCCAGCAGCCCGACACCGACTGGACACAATGAGCAGTCCTTC. Protein sequence: CASSPTPTGHNEQSF. The rearrangement uses TRBV27 and TRBJ2-1; D perhaps matches TRBD1 (5 bases). Germline CDR1 and CDR2: MNHEY and SMNVEV (reference sequence). CDR3 length equals 15 residues.

CDR3 amino acids: CSATNSGRGTYEQYF. The CDR3 DNA reads as TGCAGTGCTACTAATAGCGGGAGAGGCACCTACGAGCAGTACTTC. The chain recombines TRBV20-1 with TRBJ2-7; 9 bases match TRBD2. The V gene's germline CDR1 is DFQATT and CDR2 SNEGSKA (reference sequence). With V trimmed by 4 bases and J by 2 bases, 9 bases remained unmatched. The CDR3 is made up of 15 amino acids.

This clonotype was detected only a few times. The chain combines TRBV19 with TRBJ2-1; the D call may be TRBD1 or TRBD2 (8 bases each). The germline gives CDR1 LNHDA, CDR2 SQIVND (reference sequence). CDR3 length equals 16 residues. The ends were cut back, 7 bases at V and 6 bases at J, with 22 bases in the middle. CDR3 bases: TGTGCCAGTACCGACAGGGGACTAGGACGAGGCAATGAGCAGTTCTTC. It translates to CASTDRGLGRGNEQFF.

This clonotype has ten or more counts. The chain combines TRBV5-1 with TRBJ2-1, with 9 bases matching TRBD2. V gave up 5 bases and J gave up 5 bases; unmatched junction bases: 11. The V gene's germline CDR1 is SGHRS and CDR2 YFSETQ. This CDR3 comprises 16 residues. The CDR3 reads CASSSRTSETHNEQFF. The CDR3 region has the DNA TGCGCCAGCAGTTCTCGGACTAGCGAGACTCACAATGAGCAGTTCTTC.

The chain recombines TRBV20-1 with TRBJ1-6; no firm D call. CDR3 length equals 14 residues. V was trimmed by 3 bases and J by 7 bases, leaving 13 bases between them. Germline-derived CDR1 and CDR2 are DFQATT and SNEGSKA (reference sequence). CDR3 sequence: CSARVAPHNSPLHF. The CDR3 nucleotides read TGCAGTGCTAGGGTAGCGCCTCACAATTCACCCCTCCACTTT.

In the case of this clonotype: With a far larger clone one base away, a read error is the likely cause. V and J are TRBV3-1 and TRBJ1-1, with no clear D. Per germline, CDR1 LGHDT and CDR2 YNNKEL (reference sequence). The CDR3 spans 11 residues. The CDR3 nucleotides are TGTGCCGGCAGCCGGGGATCTGAAGCTTTCTTT. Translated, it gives CAGSRGSEAFF.

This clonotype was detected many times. The chain's CDR3 is CASSPDRVTYNEQFF. CDR3 nucleotide sequence: TGTGCCAGCAGCCCGGACAGGGTGACCTACAATGAGCAGTTCTTC. The chain has TRBV27 and TRBJ2-1; 8 nucleotides line up with TRBD1. Germline V gives CDR1 MNHEY, CDR2 SMNVEV (reference sequence). There are 15 residues in the CDR3. The junction had 6 bases not matched to a gene; V was cut back by 6 bases and J by 2 bases.

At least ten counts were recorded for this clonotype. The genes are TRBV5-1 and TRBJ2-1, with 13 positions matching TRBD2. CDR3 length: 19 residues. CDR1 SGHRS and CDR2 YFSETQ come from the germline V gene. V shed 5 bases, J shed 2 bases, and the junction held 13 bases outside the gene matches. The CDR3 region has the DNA TGCGCCAGCAGTCCTAGGACTAGCGGGAGAATCGGGGCCTACAATGAGCAGTTCTTC. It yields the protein CASSPRTSGRIGAYNEQFF.

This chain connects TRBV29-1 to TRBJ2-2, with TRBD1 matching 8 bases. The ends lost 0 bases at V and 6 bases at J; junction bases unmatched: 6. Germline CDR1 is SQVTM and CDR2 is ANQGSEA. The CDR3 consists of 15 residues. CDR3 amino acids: CSVEDGQGAAGELFF. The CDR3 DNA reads TGCAGCGTTGAAGATGGTCAGGGGGCGGCCGGGGAGCTGTTTTTT.

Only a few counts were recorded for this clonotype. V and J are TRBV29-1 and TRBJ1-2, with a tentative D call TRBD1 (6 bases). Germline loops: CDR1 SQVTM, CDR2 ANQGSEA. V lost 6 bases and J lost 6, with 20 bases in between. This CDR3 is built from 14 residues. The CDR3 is CSVQGRDHRDGYTF. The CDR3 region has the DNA TGCAGCGTCCAGGGAAGGGACCACAGGGATGGCTACACCTTC.

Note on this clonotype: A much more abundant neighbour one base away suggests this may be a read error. The CDR3 sequence: CAISIPPVVRAELFWSNTEAFF. CDR3 sequence (DNA): TGTGCCATCAGCATACCGCCCGTGGTTAGGGCGGAACTTTTCTGGTCGAACACTGAAGCTTTCTTT. The chain has TRBV15 and TRBJ1-1; D gene uncertain. Germline CDR1 LNHNV, CDR2 YYDKDF (reference sequence). The CDR3 totals 22 residues.

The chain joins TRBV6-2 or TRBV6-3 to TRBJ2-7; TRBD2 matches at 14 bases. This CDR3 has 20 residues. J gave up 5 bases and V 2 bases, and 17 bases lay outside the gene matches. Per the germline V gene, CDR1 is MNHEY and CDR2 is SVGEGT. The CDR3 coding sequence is TGTGCCAGCAGTTACAACTCCCGGACTAGCGGGAGGACTTCTACCCACGAGCAGTACTTC. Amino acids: CASSYNSRTSGRTSTHEQYF.

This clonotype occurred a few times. Here the CDR3 DNA reads TGTGCCAGCAGTTACCAGGGTTCGTACAATGAGCAGTTCTTC. Its protein product is CASSYQGSYNEQFF. The gene calls are TRBV6-5 and TRBJ2-1; TRBD1 is a possible D gene (5 bases). Trimming stripped 2 bases from V and 4 bases from J, with 9 bases between. This CDR3 is built from 14 residues. Germline values: CDR1 MNHEY, CDR2 SVGAGI.

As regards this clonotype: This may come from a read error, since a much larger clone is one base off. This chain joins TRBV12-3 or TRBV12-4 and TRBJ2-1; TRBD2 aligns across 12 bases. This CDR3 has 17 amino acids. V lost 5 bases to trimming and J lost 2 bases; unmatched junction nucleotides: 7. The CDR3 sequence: CASSLRTSGATYNEQFF. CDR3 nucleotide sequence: TGTGCCAGCAGTCTACGGACTAGCGGGGCCACCTACAATGAGCAGTTCTTC.

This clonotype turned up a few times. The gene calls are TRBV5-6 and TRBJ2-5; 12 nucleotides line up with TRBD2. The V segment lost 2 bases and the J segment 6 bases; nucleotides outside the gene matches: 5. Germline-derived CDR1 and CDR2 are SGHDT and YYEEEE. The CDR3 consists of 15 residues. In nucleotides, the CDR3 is TGTGCCAGCAGCTTCGGACTAGCGGGAACGAAGACCCAGTACTTC. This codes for CASSFGLAGTKTQYF.

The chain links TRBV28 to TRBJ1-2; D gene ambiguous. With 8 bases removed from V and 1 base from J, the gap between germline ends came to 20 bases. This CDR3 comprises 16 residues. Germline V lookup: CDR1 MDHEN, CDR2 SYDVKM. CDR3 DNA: TGTGCCAGCGCCGCCCCGGCTCCGAAGATTAACTATGGCTACACCTTC. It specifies CASAAPAPKINYGYTF.

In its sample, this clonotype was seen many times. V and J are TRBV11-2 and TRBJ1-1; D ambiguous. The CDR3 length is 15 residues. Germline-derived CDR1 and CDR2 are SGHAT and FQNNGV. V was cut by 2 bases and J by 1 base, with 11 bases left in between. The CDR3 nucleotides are TGTGCCAGCAGCTTAAATTGGCAGACGAACACTGAAGCTTTCTTT. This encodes CASSLNWQTNTEAFF.